The present entry profiles one T cell receptor (beta chain) with its context. V lost 0 bases, J lost 4 bases, and 10 bases lay in between. In germline, CDR1 is GTSNPN, CDR2 SVGIG (reference sequence). The CDR3 sequence is 14 residues long. Generated by immunoSEQ multiplex PCR, the TCRdb table keeps only in-frame clones and is missing some. The sample holds 630,000 or so clones, more than 75% seen once. This record comes from a study of shared T cell receptors in the human thymus. These data were also filed under a second study, of human thymus T cells. That work adds: Corrective heart surgery yielded the resections from which the thymus tissue came. In thymic and blood repertoires alike, V and J usage looked biased. Highly overlapping thymic repertoires among unrelated individuals were reported in related research.

This clonotype originated in a boy under three years old with a congenital heart defect. The chain couples TRBV30 to TRBJ1-5, with unresolved D. Sample: thymocytes. CDR3 loop: CAWSVRTLNQPQHF. In nucleotides, the CDR3 is TGTGCCTGGAGTGTTAGGACTCTAAATCAGCCCCAGCATTTT.